The present T cell receptor beta chain was sequenced within a study of blood T cell repertoires in COVID-19. As for the study in general: In each case, the material was cDNA or gDNA derived from T cells, B-cell-depleted T cells, or PBMCs.

In the original analysis: Amplified reference gene primers provided the basis for estimating nucleated cell counts. Using immunoSEQ multiplex PCR, the repertoire was profiled, and TCRdb retains in-frame clones only, with some absent. The D gene and trimming were derived from the DNA, and the V and J assignments and clone size from that table. This sample has 250,000 to 350,000 clones, with approximately 84% found just once. Trimming removed 0 bases from V and 0 bases from J, with 5 bases in between. This CDR3 spans 15 amino acids. CDR1 and CDR2 from the germline V gene are MNHNY and SVGAGI (reference sequence).

The V call is TRBV6-6, the J call TRBJ2-2, with D tentatively TRBD2 (5 bases). The TCR comes from a human donor with COVID-19, enrolled during active disease. The donor label of this sample is uncertain. The sample taken for sequencing was peripheral blood. The CDR3 nucleotides are TGTGCCAGCAGTTACTCCGGGGCGAACACCGGGGAGCTGTTTTTT. Translating gives CASSYSGANTGELFF.